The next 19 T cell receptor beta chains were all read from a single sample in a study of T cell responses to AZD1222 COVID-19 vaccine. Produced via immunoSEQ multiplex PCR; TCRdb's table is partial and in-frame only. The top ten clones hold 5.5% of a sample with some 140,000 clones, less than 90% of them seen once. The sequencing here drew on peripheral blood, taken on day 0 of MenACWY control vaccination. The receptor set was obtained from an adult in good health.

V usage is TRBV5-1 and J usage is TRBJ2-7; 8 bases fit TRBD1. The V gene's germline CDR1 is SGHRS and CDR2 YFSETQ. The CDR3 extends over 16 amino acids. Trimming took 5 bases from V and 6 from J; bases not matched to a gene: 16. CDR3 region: CASSYDAGGASLEQYF. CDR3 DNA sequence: TGCGCCAGCAGTTATGATGCAGGGGGCGCGAGTCTCGAGCAGTACTTC.

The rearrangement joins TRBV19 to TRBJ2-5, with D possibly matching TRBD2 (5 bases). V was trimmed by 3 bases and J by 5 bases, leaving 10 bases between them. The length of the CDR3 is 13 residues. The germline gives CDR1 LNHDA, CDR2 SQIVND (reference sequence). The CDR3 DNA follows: TGTGCCAGTAGTATGAGGGCCGATGAGACCCAGTACTTC. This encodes CASSMRADETQYF.

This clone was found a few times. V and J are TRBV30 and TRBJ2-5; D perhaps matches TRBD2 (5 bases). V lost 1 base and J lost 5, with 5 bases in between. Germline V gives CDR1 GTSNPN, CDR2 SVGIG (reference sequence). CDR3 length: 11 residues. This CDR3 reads CAWSGGETQYF. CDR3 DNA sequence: TGTGCCTGGAGTGGAGGGGAGACCCAGTACTTC.

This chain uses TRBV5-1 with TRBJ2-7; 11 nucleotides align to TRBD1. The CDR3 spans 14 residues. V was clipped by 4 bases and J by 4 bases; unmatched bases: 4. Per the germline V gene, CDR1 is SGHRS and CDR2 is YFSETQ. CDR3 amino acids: CASSRDRGTYEQYF. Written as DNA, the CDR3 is TGCGCCAGCAGCCGGGACAGGGGGACATACGAGCAGTACTTC.

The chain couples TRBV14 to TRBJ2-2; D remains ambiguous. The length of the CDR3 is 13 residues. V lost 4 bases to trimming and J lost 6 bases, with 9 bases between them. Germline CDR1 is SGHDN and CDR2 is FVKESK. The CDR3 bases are TGTGCCAGCAGCCCATGGTTCGCCGGGGAGCTGTTTTTT. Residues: CASSPWFAGELFF.

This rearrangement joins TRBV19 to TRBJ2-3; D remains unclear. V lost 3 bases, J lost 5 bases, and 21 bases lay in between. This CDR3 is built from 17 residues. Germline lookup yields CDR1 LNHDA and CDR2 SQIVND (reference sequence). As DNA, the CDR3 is TGTGCCAGTAGTATTGCGATGGTAGCCCCCGGGCAAGATACGCAGTATTTT. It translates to CASSIAMVAPGQDTQYF.

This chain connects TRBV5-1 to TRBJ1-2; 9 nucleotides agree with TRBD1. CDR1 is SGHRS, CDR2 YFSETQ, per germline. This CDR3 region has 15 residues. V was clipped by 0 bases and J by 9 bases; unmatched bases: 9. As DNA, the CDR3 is TGCGCCAGCAGCTTGGGACTTACAGGGGGCGGTAGCTACACCTTC. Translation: CASSLGLTGGGSYTF. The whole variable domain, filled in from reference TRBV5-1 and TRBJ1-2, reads KAGVTQTPRYLIKTRGQQVTLSCSPISGHRSVSWYQQTPGQGLQFLFEYFSETQRNKGNFPGRFSGRQFSNSRSEMNVSTLELGDSALYLCASSLGLTGGGSYTFGSGTRLTVV.

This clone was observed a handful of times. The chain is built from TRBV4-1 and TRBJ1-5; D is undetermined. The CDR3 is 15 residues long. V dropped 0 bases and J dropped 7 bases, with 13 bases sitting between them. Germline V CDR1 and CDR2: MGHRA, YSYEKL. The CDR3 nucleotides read TGCGCCAGCAGCCAAGATCCGGGTTCGCGGCAGCCCCAGCATTTT. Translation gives CASSQDPGSRQPQHF.

The CDR3 here is CASSPNQGFGEQFF. CDR3 nucleotides: TGTGCCAGCAGCCCAAACCAGGGGTTCGGTGAGCAGTTCTTC. This sequence joins TRBV7-3 and TRBJ2-1; a weak D match, TRBD1 (6 bases). V shed 5 bases and J shed 9 bases, with 17 bases lying between them. This CDR3 has 14 residues. Germline V lookup: CDR1 SGHTA, CDR2 FQGTGA.

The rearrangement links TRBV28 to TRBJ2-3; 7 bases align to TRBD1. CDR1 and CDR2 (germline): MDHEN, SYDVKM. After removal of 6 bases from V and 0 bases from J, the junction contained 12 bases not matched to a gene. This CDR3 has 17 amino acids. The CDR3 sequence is CASSPPLTGTSTDTQYF. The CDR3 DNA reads TGTGCCAGCAGCCCCCCTTTGACAGGGACGAGCACAGATACGCAGTATTTT.

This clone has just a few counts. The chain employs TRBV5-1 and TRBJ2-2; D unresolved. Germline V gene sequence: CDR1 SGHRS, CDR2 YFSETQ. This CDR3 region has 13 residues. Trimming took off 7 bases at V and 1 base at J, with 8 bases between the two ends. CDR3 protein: CASGPQNTGELFF. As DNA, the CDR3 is TGCGCCAGCGGCCCCCAGAACACCGGGGAGCTGTTTTTT. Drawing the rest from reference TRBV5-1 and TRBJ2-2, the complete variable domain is KAGVTQTPRYLIKTRGQQVTLSCSPISGHRSVSWYQQTPGQGLQFLFEYFSETQRNKGNFPGRFSGRQFSNSRSEMNVSTLELGDSALYLCASGPQNTGELFFGEGSRLTVL.

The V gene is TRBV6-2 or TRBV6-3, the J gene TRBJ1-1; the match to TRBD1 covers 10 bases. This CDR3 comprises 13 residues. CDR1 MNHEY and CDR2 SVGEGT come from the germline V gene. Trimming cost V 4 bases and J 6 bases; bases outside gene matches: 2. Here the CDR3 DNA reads TGTGCCAGCAGTTTGGACAGGGGGGCTGAAGCTTTCTTT. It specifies CASSLDRGAEAFF.

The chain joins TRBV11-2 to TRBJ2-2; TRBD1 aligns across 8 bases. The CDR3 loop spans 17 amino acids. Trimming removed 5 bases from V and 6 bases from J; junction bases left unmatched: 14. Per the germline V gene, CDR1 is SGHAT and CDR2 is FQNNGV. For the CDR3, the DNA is TGTGCCAGCAGCCCTCCGACAGGGGCCTACGTTGCCGGGGAGCTGTTTTTT. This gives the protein CASSPPTGAYVAGELFF.

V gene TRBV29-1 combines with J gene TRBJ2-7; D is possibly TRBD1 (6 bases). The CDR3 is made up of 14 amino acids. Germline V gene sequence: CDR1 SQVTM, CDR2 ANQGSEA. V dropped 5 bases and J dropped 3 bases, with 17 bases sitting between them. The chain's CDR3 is CSVRTGTQVYEQYF. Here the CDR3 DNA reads TGCAGCGTTAGAACCGGGACACAAGTCTACGAGCAGTACTTC.

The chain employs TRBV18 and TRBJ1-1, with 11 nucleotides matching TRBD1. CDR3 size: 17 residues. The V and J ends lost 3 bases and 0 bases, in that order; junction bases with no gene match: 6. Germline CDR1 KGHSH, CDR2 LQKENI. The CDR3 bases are TGTGCCAGCTCACCTGGACAGGGGGCTGTTTTGAACACTGAAGCTTTCTTT. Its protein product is CASSPGQGAVLNTEAFF.

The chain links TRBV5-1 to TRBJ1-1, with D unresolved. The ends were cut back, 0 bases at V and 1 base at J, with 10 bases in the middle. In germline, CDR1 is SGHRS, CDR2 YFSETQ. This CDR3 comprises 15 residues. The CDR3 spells CASSLVPGENTEAFF. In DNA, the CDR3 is TGCGCCAGCAGCTTGGTGCCAGGAGAGAACACTGAAGCTTTCTTT.

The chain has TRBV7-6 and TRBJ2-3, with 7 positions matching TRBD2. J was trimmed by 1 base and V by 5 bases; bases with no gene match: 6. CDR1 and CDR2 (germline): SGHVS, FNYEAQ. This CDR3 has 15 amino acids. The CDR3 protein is CASSRSTSGTDTQYF. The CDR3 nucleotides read TGTGCCAGCAGCCGATCCACTAGCGGCACAGATACGCAGTATTTT. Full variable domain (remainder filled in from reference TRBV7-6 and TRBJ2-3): GAGVSQSPRYKVTKRGQDVALRCDPISGHVSLYWYRQALGQGPEFLTYFNYEAQQDKSGLPNDRFSAERPEGSISTLTIQRTEQRDSAMYRCASSRSTSGTDTQYFGPGTRLTVL.

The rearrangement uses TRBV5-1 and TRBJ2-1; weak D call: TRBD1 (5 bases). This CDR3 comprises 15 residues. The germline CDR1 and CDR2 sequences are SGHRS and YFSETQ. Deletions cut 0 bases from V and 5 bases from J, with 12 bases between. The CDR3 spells CASSLEGSFDNEQFF. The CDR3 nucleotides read TGCGCCAGCAGCTTGGAGGGGTCATTTGACAATGAGCAGTTCTTC.

The CDR3 sequence is CASSIGTGHQAETQYF. CDR3 DNA sequence: TGTGCCAGTAGTATCGGGACAGGGCATCAAGCGGAGACCCAGTACTTC. The chain combines TRBV19 with TRBJ2-5, with TRBD1 identical over 9 bases. The J segment lost 5 bases and the V segment lost 3 bases, leaving 10 bases of the junction unmatched. The germline V gene encodes CDR1 LNHDA and CDR2 SQIVND (reference sequence). The CDR3 runs 16 residues.